This entry is about one TCR beta chain. This specimen belongs to a study of blood T cell repertoires in COVID-19. Across the whole study: Symptom resolution, clearance, or two negative PCRs marked donors in Cohort 3 as recovered. PBMCs, B-cell-depleted T cells, or T cells provided the cDNA or gDNA that made up the material.

Some clones are missing from TCRdb's copy, which holds only in-frame ones; the method was immunoSEQ multiplex PCR. The sample shows fewer than 200,000 clones, about 85% of them seen only once. V gave up 8 bases and J gave up 9 bases; unmatched junction bases: 9. This CDR3 is built from 12 residues. Germline loops: CDR1 LNHDA, CDR2 SQIVND (reference sequence). Donors were grouped by their self-reported clinical history. Sequencing input: PBMCs or T cells enriched from blood (not recorded which). The clonotype was recovered from a woman aged 35 to 49 in a cohort exposed to, infected with or recovered from COVID-19 (not recorded which). The J gene is TRBJ2-5, the V gene TRBV19; the match to TRBD2 covers 7 bases. The CDR3 spells CASSAGPGAQYF. As DNA, the CDR3 is TGTGCCAGTTCAGCGGGGCCCGGGGCCCAGTACTTC.